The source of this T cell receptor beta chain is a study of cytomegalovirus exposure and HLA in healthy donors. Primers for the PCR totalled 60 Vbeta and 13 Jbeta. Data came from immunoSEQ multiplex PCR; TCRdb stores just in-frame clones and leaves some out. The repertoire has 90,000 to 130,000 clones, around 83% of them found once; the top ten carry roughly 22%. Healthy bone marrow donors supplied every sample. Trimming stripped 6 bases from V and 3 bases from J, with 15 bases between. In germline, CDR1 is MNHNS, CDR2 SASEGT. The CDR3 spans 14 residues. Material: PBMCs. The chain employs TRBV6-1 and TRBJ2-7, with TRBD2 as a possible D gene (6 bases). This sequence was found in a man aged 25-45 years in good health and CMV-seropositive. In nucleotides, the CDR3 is TGTGCCAGCAGGGAGGGGTTTGGGGTCTACGAGCAGTACTTC. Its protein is CASREGFGVYEQYF.